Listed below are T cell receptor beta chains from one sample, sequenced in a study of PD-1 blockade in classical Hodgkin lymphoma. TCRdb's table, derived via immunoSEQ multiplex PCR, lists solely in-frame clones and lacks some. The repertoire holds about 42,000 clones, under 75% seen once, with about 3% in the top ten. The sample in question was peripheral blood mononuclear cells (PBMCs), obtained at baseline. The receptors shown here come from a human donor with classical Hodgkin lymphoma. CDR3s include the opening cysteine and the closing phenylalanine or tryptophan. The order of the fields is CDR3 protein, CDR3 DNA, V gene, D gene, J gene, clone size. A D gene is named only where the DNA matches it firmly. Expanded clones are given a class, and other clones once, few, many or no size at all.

CASALGGSTDTQYF,TGTGCTAGTGCCCTTGGGGGGAGCACAGATACGCAGTATTTT,TRBV12-5,NA,TRBJ2-3,few
CASSLARGLEETQYF,TGCGCCAGCAGCTTAGCGCGAGGGTTAGAAGAGACCCAGTACTTC,TRBV7-2,NA,TRBJ2-5,NA
CASSLTADTQYF,TGCGCCAGCAGCCTAACAGCAGATACGCAGTATTTT,TRBV4-1,NA,TRBJ2-3,NA
CASSVAPADPNYGYTF,TGTGCCAGCAGCGTTGCCCCCGCAGATCCTAACTATGGCTACACCTTC,TRBV9,NA,TRBJ1-2,NA
CASSVLTGVKANEQFF,TGTGCCAGTAGTGTTCTTACAGGGGTTAAAGCGAATGAGCAGTTCTTC,TRBV19,TRBD1,TRBJ2-1,NA
CASGLYTGKSSGANVLTF,TGTGCTAGTGGTTTGTACACAGGGAAAAGCTCTGGGGCCAACGTCCTGACTTTC,TRBV12-5,NA,TRBJ2-6,NA
CASSIKQPRGGELFF,TGTGCCAGCAGCATAAAGCAGCCCAGGGGCGGGGAGCTGTTTTTT,TRBV6-5,NA,TRBJ2-2,NA
CASSMFGTGSQETQYF,TGTGCCAGTAGTATGTTCGGGACAGGGAGCCAAGAGACCCAGTACTTC,TRBV19,TRBD1,TRBJ2-5,NA
CASSLSGRAYEQYF,TGTGCCAGCAGTCTTAGCGGGAGGGCCTACGAGCAGTACTTC,TRBV28,TRBD2,TRBJ2-7,NA
CSVDPQGTEAFF,TGCAGCGTTGACCCCCAGGGCACTGAAGCTTTCTTT,TRBV29-1,NA,TRBJ1-1,NA
CASSRDGDTGELFF,TGTGCCAGCAGTCGGGACGGCGACACCGGGGAGCTGTTTTTT,TRBV9,NA,TRBJ2-2,NA
CASSFSPVVEQFF,TGTGCCAGCAGCTTTTCCCCCGTTGTCGAGCAGTTCTTC,TRBV7-3,NA,TRBJ2-1,NA
CASSLTGKETQYF,TGCGCCAGCAGCCTGACAGGGAAAGAGACCCAGTACTTC,TRBV4-1,TRBD1,TRBJ2-5,NA
CATKDRVDNEQFF,TGCGCCACAAAAGACAGAGTTGACAATGAGCAGTTCTTC,TRBV5-1,NA,TRBJ2-1,NA
CASSLRIEETQYF,TGTGCCAGCAGTTTAAGGATAGAGGAGACCCAGTACTTC,TRBV27,NA,TRBJ2-5,NA
CASSDSWTGRETQYF,TGTGCCAGCAGTGATTCATGGACAGGGAGAGAGACCCAGTACTTC,TRBV6-1,TRBD1,TRBJ2-5,NA
CASSFWDRPYEQYF,TGTGCCAGCAGCTTTTGGGACAGACCCTACGAGCAGTACTTC,TRBV5-6,TRBD1,TRBJ2-7,NA